Listed below are T cell receptor beta chains from one sample, sequenced in a study of cytomegalovirus exposure and HLA in healthy donors. Profiled with immunoSEQ multiplex PCR; TCRdb holds only in-frame clones, not every one. The sample has some 110,000 clones, approximately 90% seen once. What was sequenced was PBMCs. Source of these receptors: a man younger than 30 in good health and CMV-seropositive. The CDR3 runs from the conserved cysteine through the conserved F or W. Fields, in order: clone size, V gene, J gene, D gene, CDR3 protein, CDR3 DNA. The D gene is left open where the match is weak. Size values are once, few and many counts, or a class for expanded clones, and some rows have none.

clone_size: NA
v_call: TRBV5-6
j_call: TRBJ2-2
d_call: TRBD1
cdr3_aa: CASSPLGQANTGELFF
cdr3_nt: TGTGCCAGCAGCCCCCTCGGACAGGCGAACACCGGGGAGCTGTTTTTT

clone_size: NA
v_call: TRBV6-5
j_call: TRBJ2-2
d_call: NA
cdr3_aa: CASSYSAGAITGELFF
cdr3_nt: TGTGCCAGCAGTTACTCGGCGGGGGCCATTACCGGGGAGCTGTTTTTT

clone_size: NA
v_call: TRBV5-8
j_call: TRBJ2-2
d_call: NA
cdr3_aa: CASSLSESGELFF
cdr3_nt: TGTGCCAGCAGCTTGTCGGAGTCCGGGGAGCTGTTTTTT

clone_size: NA
v_call: TRBV6-1
j_call: TRBJ2-7
d_call: NA
cdr3_aa: CASSDRVAYEQYF
cdr3_nt: TGTGCCAGCAGTGACAGGGTTGCCTACGAGCAGTACTTC

clone_size: NA
v_call: TRBV7-8
j_call: TRBJ2-7
d_call: NA
cdr3_aa: CASSLRRTWSSYEQYF
cdr3_nt: TGTGCCAGCAGCTTAAGGCGTACTTGGAGCTCCTACGAGCAGTACTTC

clone_size: NA
v_call: TRBV6-5
j_call: TRBJ1-4
d_call: NA
cdr3_aa: CASSYGTTNEKLFF
cdr3_nt: TGTGCCAGCAGTTACGGGACTACTAATGAAAAACTGTTTTTT

clone_size: NA
v_call: TRBV2
j_call: TRBJ2-2
d_call: NA
cdr3_aa: CASRGGRQSGELFF
cdr3_nt: TGTGCCAGCCGTGGGGGGCGGCAATCCGGGGAGCTGTTTTTT

clone_size: once
v_call: TRBV18
j_call: TRBJ1-6
d_call: NA
cdr3_aa: CASSKDRNSPLHF
cdr3_nt: TGTGCCAGCTCAAAAGACAGGAATTCACCCCTCCACTTT

clone_size: NA
v_call: TRBV27
j_call: TRBJ1-6
d_call: NA
cdr3_aa: CASRSTGTRYNSPLHF
cdr3_nt: TGTGCCAGCAGGAGTACCGGGACACGCTATAATTCACCCCTCCACTTT

clone_size: NA
v_call: TRBV2
j_call: TRBJ2-1
d_call: NA
cdr3_aa: CASTAGAVGNEQFF
cdr3_nt: TGTGCCAGCACCGCGGGGGCTGTAGGAAATGAGCAGTTCTTC

clone_size: NA
v_call: TRBV18
j_call: TRBJ1-2
d_call: NA
cdr3_aa: CASSPNSYYGYTF
cdr3_nt: TGTGCCAGCTCACCAAATAGCTACTATGGCTACACCTTC

clone_size: NA
v_call: TRBV7-8
j_call: TRBJ2-5
d_call: TRBD2
cdr3_aa: CASSLDPAGEWSRQETQYF
cdr3_nt: TGTGCCAGCAGCTTAGACCCAGCGGGGGAATGGAGTCGGCAAGAGACCCAGTACTTC

clone_size: NA
v_call: TRBV9
j_call: TRBJ2-7
d_call: TRBD2
cdr3_aa: CASSVALAGGSYEQYF
cdr3_nt: TGTGCCAGCAGCGTAGCTCTGGCGGGGGGCTCCTACGAGCAGTACTTC

clone_size: once
v_call: TRBV27
j_call: TRBJ1-2
d_call: TRBD1
cdr3_aa: CASRTLQGSNGYTF
cdr3_nt: TGTGCCAGCAGAACTTTACAGGGGTCGAATGGCTACACCTTC

clone_size: NA
v_call: TRBV9
j_call: TRBJ1-3
d_call: TRBD1
cdr3_aa: CASSEGTGRNTIYF
cdr3_nt: TGTGCCAGCAGCGAGGGGACAGGGCGAAACACCATATATTTT

clone_size: once
v_call: TRBV9
j_call: TRBJ1-3
d_call: TRBD1
cdr3_aa: CASSPDRGPGNTIYF
cdr3_nt: TGTGCCAGCAGCCCTGACAGGGGACCTGGAAACACCATATATTTT

clone_size: NA
v_call: TRBV12-1
j_call: TRBJ2-3
d_call: NA
cdr3_aa: CASSSGPLAGGPTPCSDTQYF
cdr3_nt: TGTGCCAGCAGCTCCGGACCCCTAGCGGGGGGGCCTACCCCTTGTTCAGATACGCAGTATTTT

clone_size: NA
v_call: TRBV19
j_call: TRBJ2-2
d_call: NA
cdr3_aa: CASSFIQAGELFF
cdr3_nt: TGTGCCAGTAGTTTTATACAGGCCGGGGAGCTGTTTTTT

clone_size: NA
v_call: TRBV20-1
j_call: TRBJ2-1
d_call: NA
cdr3_aa: CSAGPRNEQFF
cdr3_nt: TGCAGTGCGGGGCCACGAAATGAGCAGTTCTTC

clone_size: NA
v_call: TRBV10-1
j_call: TRBJ2-2
d_call: TRBD2
cdr3_aa: CASSEIAGGELFF
cdr3_nt: TGCGCCAGCAGTGAGATAGCGGGCGGGGAGCTGTTTTTT

clone_size: NA
v_call: TRBV6-6
j_call: TRBJ2-1
d_call: NA
cdr3_aa: CASSYRGESPYNEQFF
cdr3_nt: TGTGCCAGCAGTTACCGCGGGGAATCTCCGTACAATGAGCAGTTCTTC

clone_size: NA
v_call: TRBV29-1
j_call: TRBJ1-4
d_call: NA
cdr3_aa: CSVPAGGEDEKLFF
cdr3_nt: TGCAGCGTACCGGCGGGGGGCGAGGATGAAAAACTGTTTTTT

clone_size: NA
v_call: TRBV5-1
j_call: TRBJ2-5
d_call: NA
cdr3_aa: CASSINQETQYF
cdr3_nt: TGCGCCAGCAGCATAAACCAAGAGACCCAGTACTTC

clone_size: NA
v_call: TRBV2
j_call: TRBJ1-2
d_call: NA
cdr3_aa: CASSDTAGNYGYTF
cdr3_nt: TGTGCCAGCAGTGACACGGCAGGGAACTATGGCTACACCTTC

clone_size: few
v_call: TRBV9
j_call: TRBJ1-1
d_call: NA
cdr3_aa: CASSVAGYTEAFF
cdr3_nt: TGTGCCAGCAGCGTAGCAGGGTACACTGAAGCTTTCTTT